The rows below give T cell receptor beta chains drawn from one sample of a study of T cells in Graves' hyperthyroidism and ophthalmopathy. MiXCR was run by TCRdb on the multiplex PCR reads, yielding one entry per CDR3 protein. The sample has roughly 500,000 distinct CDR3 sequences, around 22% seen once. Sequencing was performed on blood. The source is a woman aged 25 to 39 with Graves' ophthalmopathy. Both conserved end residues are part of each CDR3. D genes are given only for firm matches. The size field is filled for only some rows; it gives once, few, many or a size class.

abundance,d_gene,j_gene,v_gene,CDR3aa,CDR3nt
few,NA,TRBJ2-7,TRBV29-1,CSVVGRAWSYEQYF,TGCAGCGTTGTAGGCAGGGCATGGTCCTACGAGCAGTACTTC
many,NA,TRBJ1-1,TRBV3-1,CASSQGGIMNTEAFF,TGTGCCAGCAGCCAAGGGGGTATCATGAACACTGAAGCTTTCTTT
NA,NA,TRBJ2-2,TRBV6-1,CASSESFNTGELFF,TGTGCCAGCAGTGAGTCCTTTAACACCGGGGAGCTGTTTTTT
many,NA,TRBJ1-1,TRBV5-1,CASSLSAESTEAFF,TGCGCCAGCAGCTTGTCGGCGGAATCCACTGAAGCTTTCTTT
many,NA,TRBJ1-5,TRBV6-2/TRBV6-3,CASSYRFWPQHF,TGTGCCAGCAGTTATCGGTTTTGGCCCCAGCATTTT
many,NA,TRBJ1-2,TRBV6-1,CASSGRRGGYTF,TGTGCCAGCAGTGGCCGAAGGGGGGGCTACACCTTC
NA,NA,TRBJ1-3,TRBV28,CASSRTGISGNTIYF,TGTGCCAGCAGCCGCACAGGGATCAGTGGAAACACCATATATTTT
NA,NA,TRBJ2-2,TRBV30,CASRLSGELFF,TGTGCCTCCAGGCTCTCCGGGGAGCTGTTTTTT
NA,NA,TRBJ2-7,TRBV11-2,CASSVQDYEQYF,TGTGCCAGCAGCGTACAGGATTACGAGCAGTACTTC
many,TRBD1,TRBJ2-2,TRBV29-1,CSVEVGTGVNTGELFF,TGCAGCGTTGAGGTCGGGACAGGGGTTAACACCGGGGAGCTGTTTTTT
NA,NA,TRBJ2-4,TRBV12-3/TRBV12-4,CASSYLQGGAKNIKYF,TGTGCCAGCAGTTATCTACAGGGGGGGGCCAAAAACATTAAGTACTTC
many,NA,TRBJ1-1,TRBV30,CAWKVLNTEAFF,TGTGCCTGGAAGGTACTTAACACTGAAGCTTTCTTT
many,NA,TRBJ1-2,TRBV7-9,CASTSYAGNYGYTF,TGTGCCAGCACCTCTTACGCAGGCAACTATGGCTACACCTTC
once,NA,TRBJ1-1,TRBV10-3,CAISESANTEAFF,TGTGCCATCAGTGAGTCGGCTAACACTGAAGCTTTCTTT
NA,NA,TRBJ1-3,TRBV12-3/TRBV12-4,CASSPYRAVGNTIYF,TGTGCCAGCAGTCCATACAGGGCGGTTGGAAACACCATATATTTT
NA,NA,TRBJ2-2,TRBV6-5,CASSYKAATGDLFF,TGTGCCAGCAGTTACAAAGCGGCCACCGGGGATCTGTTTTTT
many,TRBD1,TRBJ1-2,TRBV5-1,CASSLGDRANGYTF,TGCGCCAGCAGCTTGGGGGACAGGGCTAATGGCTACACCTTC
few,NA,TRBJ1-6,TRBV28,CASRPPGSFSSYNSPLHF,TGTGCCAGCAGACCTCCCGGGAGCTTTAGCTCCTATAATTCACCCCTCCACTTT
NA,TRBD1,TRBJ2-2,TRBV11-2,CASSPRTGTGWGGELFF,TGTGCCAGCAGCCCGCGCACTGGGACAGGGTGGGGCGGGGAGCTGTTTTTT
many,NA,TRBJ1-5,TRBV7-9,CASSLAVFSNQPQHF,TGTGCCAGCAGCTTAGCAGTCTTTAGCAATCAGCCCCAGCATTTT
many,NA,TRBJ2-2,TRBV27,CASTGNTGELFF,TGTGCCAGCACAGGGAACACCGGGGAGCTGTTTTTT
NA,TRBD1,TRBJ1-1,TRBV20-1,CSADRGRRAEAFF,TGCAGTGCAGACAGGGGGCGCCGGGCTGAAGCTTTCTTT
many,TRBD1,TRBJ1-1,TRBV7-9,CASTRATDRETEAFF,TGTGCCAGCACACGGGCCACGGACAGGGAGACTGAAGCTTTCTTT